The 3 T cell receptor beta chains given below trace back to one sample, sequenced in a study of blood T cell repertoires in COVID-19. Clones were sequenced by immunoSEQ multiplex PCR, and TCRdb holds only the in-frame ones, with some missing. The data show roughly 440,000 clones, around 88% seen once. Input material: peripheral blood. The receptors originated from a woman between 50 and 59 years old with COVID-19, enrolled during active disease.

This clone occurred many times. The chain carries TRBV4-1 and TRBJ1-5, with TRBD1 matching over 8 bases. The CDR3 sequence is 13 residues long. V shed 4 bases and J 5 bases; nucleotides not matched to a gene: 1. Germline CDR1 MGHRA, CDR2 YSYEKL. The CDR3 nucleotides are TGCGCCAGCAGCCGACAGGGGCATCAGCCCCAGCATTTT. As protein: CASSRQGHQPQHF.

The CDR3 reads CASSPEQGFPYNEQFF. Written as DNA, the CDR3 is TGTGCCAGCAGCCCCGAGCAGGGGTTCCCCTACAATGAGCAGTTCTTC. The V and J genes are TRBV11-1 and TRBJ2-1; maybe TRBD1 (6 bases). V dropped 5 bases and J dropped 2 bases, with 16 bases sitting between them. The CDR3 loop spans 16 amino acids. The V gene's germline CDR1 is SGHAT and CDR2 FQDESV (reference sequence).

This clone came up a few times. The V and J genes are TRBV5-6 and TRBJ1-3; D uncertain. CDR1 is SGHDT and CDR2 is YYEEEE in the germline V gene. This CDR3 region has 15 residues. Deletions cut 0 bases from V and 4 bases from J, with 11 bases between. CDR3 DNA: TGTGCCAGCAGCTTGGCCGGAGGTTGGGGAAACACCATATATTTT. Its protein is CASSLAGGWGNTIYF.